The rows below give T cell receptor beta chains drawn from one sample of a study of blood T cell repertoires in COVID-19. The data were produced by immunoSEQ multiplex PCR, yet TCRdb's version contains in-frame clones alone and is incomplete. The table records under 150,000 clones, 77% of them present only once. The specimen sequenced was peripheral blood. The source is a man aged 80 or over with acute or convalescent COVID-19. CDR3s include the opening cysteine and the closing phenylalanine or tryptophan. Fields, in order: clone size, J gene, V gene, D gene, CDR3 DNA, CDR3 protein. The D gene is left open where the match is weak. Expanded clones get a size class; other rows say once, few or many, or leave the size out.

size: NA
J: TRBJ1-4
V: TRBV6-5
D: TRBD1
DNA: TGTGCCAGCAGTTACTCGGGAACAGGGGGCCACGAAAAACTGTTTTTT
CDR3: CASSYSGTGGHEKLFF

size: NA
J: TRBJ1-6
V: TRBV7-9
D: TRBD1
DNA: TGTGCCAGCAGCTTGGGGGACAGGAGTAATTCACCCCTCCACTTT
CDR3: CASSLGDRSNSPLHF

size: NA
J: TRBJ2-3
V: TRBV7-2
D: TRBD2
DNA: TGTGCCAGCAGCTTAGCGGCGGGGGGTCCCACAGATACGCAGTATTTT
CDR3: CASSLAAGGPTDTQYF

size: NA
J: TRBJ1-2
V: TRBV18
D: NA
DNA: TGTGCCAGCTCACGGGATACAGGGCCGTATGGCTACACCTTC
CDR3: CASSRDTGPYGYTF

size: few
J: TRBJ2-7
V: TRBV7-6
D: NA
DNA: TGTGCCAGCAGCTTAGGTCCGGGGGTCGTCAGGGCCCACGAGCAGTACTTC
CDR3: CASSLGPGVVRAHEQYF

size: NA
J: TRBJ2-1
V: TRBV15
D: TRBD2
DNA: TGTGCCACCAGCAAGACACTAGCGGGGGGACTCAATGAGCAGTTCTTC
CDR3: CATSKTLAGGLNEQFF

size: NA
J: TRBJ2-3
V: TRBV18
D: NA
DNA: TGTGCCAGCTCACTAACTGGCTTAGGAGGAGGGACAGATACGCAGTATTTT
CDR3: CASSLTGLGGGTDTQYF

size: NA
J: TRBJ2-3
V: TRBV7-3
D: NA
DNA: TGTGCCAGCAGCGACACTAGCACAGATACGCAGTATTTT
CDR3: CASSDTSTDTQYF

size: NA
J: TRBJ2-7
V: TRBV3-1/TRBV3-2
D: NA
DNA: TGTGCCAGCAGCCCACCCGGACGGGGTTATTACGAGCAGTACTTC
CDR3: CASSPPGRGYYEQYF

size: NA
J: TRBJ2-2
V: TRBV3-1/TRBV3-2
D: NA
DNA: TGTGCCAGCAGCCTCTATACAGGGATGTCGAACACCGGGGAGCTGTTTTTT
CDR3: CASSLYTGMSNTGELFF

size: NA
J: TRBJ2-7
V: TRBV7-8
D: TRBD1
DNA: TGTGCCAGCAGCTTAAGGGCAGGGGGCCCCTACGAGCAGTACTTC
CDR3: CASSLRAGGPYEQYF

size: NA
J: TRBJ2-3
V: TRBV5-1
D: NA
DNA: TGCGCCAGCGGCTCGGTTAGCCCAGGGTCAGATACGCAGTATTTT
CDR3: CASGSVSPGSDTQYF

size: NA
J: TRBJ2-2
V: TRBV29-1
D: NA
DNA: TGCAGCGCTAGCCAGAAAACGAACACCGGGGAGCTGTTTTTT
CDR3: CSASQKTNTGELFF

size: NA
J: TRBJ1-6
V: TRBV2
D: TRBD1
DNA: TGTGCCAGCCTGGGACAGGGTGGACCCCTCCACTTT
CDR3: CASLGQGGPLHF

size: NA
J: TRBJ2-5
V: TRBV5-1
D: NA
DNA: TGCGCCAGCAGCTTTGGGCCCCCCGGGGCCCAGTACTTC
CDR3: CASSFGPPGAQYF